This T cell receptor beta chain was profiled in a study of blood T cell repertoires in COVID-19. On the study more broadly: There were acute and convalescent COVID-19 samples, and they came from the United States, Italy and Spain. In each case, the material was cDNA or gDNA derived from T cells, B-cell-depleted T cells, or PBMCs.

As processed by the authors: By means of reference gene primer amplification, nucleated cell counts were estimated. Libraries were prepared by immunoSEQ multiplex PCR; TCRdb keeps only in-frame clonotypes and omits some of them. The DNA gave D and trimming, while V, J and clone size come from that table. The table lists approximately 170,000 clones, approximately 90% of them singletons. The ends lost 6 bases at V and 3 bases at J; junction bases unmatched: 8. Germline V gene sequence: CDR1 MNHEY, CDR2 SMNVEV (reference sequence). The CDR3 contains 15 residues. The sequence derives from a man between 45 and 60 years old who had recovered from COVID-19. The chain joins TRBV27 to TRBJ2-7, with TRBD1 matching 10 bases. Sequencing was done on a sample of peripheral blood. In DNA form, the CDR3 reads TGTGCCAGCAGACGACAGGGGGCAATGGTCTACGAGCAGTACTTC. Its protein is CASRRQGAMVYEQYF.